This T cell receptor (beta chain) was sequenced during a study of OX40 agonist ivuxolimab in advanced cancers. General study findings and limits: The authors did not determine the antigen specificity of the expanded peripheral T cells.

Blood samples were obtained at baseline, cycle 4 day 1, and cycle 7 day 1. V shed 5 bases and J 2 bases; nucleotides not matched to a gene: 5. The CDR3 length is 14 residues. Germline V gene lookup returns CDR1 SGHAT and CDR2 FQNNGV. This table comes from immunoSEQ multiplex PCR, and its TCRdb copy is limited to in-frame clones, with some not included. In the table there are over 100,000 clones, approximately 90% of which are singletons. This clone was seen a single time. What it binds is not known. The CDR3 carries no conserved terminal phenylalanine or tryptophan, so it likely arises from a read error.

The chain links TRBV11-2 to TRBJ2-7, with 8 bases fitting TRBD1. This clonotype originated in an adult with an advanced solid tumor such as melanoma, head and neck, liver or kidney cancer. This specimen consisted of CD4+ or CD8+ T cells sorted from blood, obtained in a trial of the OX40 agonist ivuxolimab. The CDR3 reads CASSTGQGPYEQYL. CDR3 DNA sequence: TGTGCCAGCAGCACCGGACAGGGACCCTACGAGCAGTACCTC.